These 30 T cell receptor beta chains originate from one sample sequenced in a study of technical replicates of blood from four donors. Sequenced by immunoSEQ multiplex PCR; TCRdb stores in-frame clones only, minus some. Of 65,000 to 70,000 clones detected, approximately 88% appear once; the ten largest clones hold 3.5% to 5.5%. What was sequenced was PBMCs. These receptors all come from a human donor in good health. Some clones in this sample may be carry-over from other donors' samples.

The genes are TRBV5-1 and TRBJ2-2; D call uncertain. V gave up 3 bases and J gave up 2 bases, with 5 bases separating them. CDR3 length: 13 residues. Germline assignment: CDR1 SGHRS and CDR2 YFSETQ. The chain's CDR3 is CASSSDNTGELFF. CDR3 coding DNA: TGCGCCAGCAGCTCAGATAACACCGGGGAGCTGTTTTTT.

A single count supports this clone. CDR3 amino acids: CSVLQGSTDTQYF. The DNA of the CDR3 is TGCAGCGTTCTACAGGGTTCCACAGATACGCAGTATTTT. V is TRBV29-1 and J is TRBJ2-3; D might be TRBD1 (6 bases). Trimming pared 5 bases from V and 2 bases from J, leaving 11 bases between. Germline loops: CDR1 SQVTM, CDR2 ANQGSEA. The CDR3 consists of 13 residues.

The V call is TRBV7-3, the J call TRBJ2-1; D is undetermined. V was cut by 3 bases and J by 9 bases, with 18 bases left in between. This CDR3 is built from 15 residues. The germline CDR1 and CDR2 sequences are SGHTA and FQGTGA. CDR3 sequence reads: CASSFRSAGESEQFF. The CDR3, as DNA: TGTGCCAGCAGCTTTCGATCGGCCGGAGAGAGTGAGCAGTTCTTC.

The V and J genes are TRBV6-1 and TRBJ2-4, with 8 bases aligning to TRBD2. CDR1 MNHNS and CDR2 SASEGT come from the germline V gene. The CDR3 length is 15 residues. The ends lost 8 bases at V and 6 bases at J; junction bases unmatched: 12. CDR3 protein: CASGKGGGRINIQYF. In DNA, the CDR3 is TGTGCCAGCGGCAAAGGCGGGGGGCGCATAAACATTCAGTACTTC.

The rearrangement joins TRBV10-3 to TRBJ1-4, with D tentatively TRBD1 (5 bases). Germline CDR1 is ENHRY and CDR2 is SYGVKD. CDR3 length: 12 amino acids. Trimming left V 3 bases short and J 6 bases short, with 5 bases between. CDR3 protein: CAISDRDEKLFF. Written as DNA, the CDR3 is TGTGCCATCAGTGACAGGGATGAAAAACTGTTTTTT.

The J gene is TRBJ2-5, the V gene TRBV5-4, with 9 bases matching TRBD2. The CDR3 length is 17 residues. J was trimmed by 4 bases and V by 6 bases; bases with no gene match: 16. CDR1 and CDR2 (germline): SGHNT, YYREEE (reference sequence). CDR3 loop: CASTPGGASGEVETQYF. Written as DNA, the CDR3 is TGTGCCAGCACCCCGGGCGGGGCTAGCGGGGAAGTAGAGACCCAGTACTTC.

This chain uses TRBV7-9 with TRBJ2-7; D is perhaps TRBD2 (5 bases). The V gene lost 7 bases and the J gene lost 7 bases, with 20 bases spanning the gap. CDR3 length: 14 amino acids. The germline V gene encodes CDR1 SEHNR and CDR2 FQNEAQ (reference sequence). The CDR3 bases are TGTGCCAGCACCCCCGGCAGTGGTTCGGGGGAGCAGTACTTC. Protein product: CASTPGSGSGEQYF.

J is TRBJ1-2 and V is TRBV11-1, with D unclear. Germline V gene lookup returns CDR1 SGHAT and CDR2 FQDESV (reference sequence). CDR3 length equals 12 residues. V was cut by 6 bases and J by 5 bases, with 10 bases left in between. The CDR3: CASSRREYGYTF. CDR3 sequence (DNA): TGTGCCAGCAGTCGACGGGAGTATGGCTACACCTTC.

The chain has TRBV7-9 and TRBJ1-2; 8 bases align to TRBD1. J lost 6 bases, V lost 4 bases, and 7 bases had no gene match. There are 14 residues in the CDR3. Germline lookup yields CDR1 SEHNR and CDR2 FQNEAQ (reference sequence). The CDR3 here is CASSSGTGRDGYTF. In nucleotides, the CDR3 is TGTGCCAGCAGCTCGGGGACAGGACGGGATGGCTACACCTTC.

Turning to this clone: The missing conserved phenylalanine or tryptophan at the end of this CDR3 makes a read error likely. Because the CDR3's place on the DNA is in doubt, the DNA is left out and the CDR3 is given as listed by TCRdb. V gene TRBV6-1 combines with J gene TRBJ1-1; the table's D call, TRBD1, has no DNA check behind it. The CDR3 region is 12 residues in length, termini included. Per the germline V gene, CDR1 is MNHNS and CDR2 is SASEGT. CDR3 loop: CASGQGAHLRFV.

V usage is TRBV6-1 and J usage is TRBJ1-5; 10 nucleotides line up with TRBD1. The V segment lost 4 bases and the J segment 7 bases; nucleotides outside the gene matches: 1. Germline lookup yields CDR1 MNHNS and CDR2 SASEGT. The length of the CDR3 is 13 residues. This chain's CDR3 is CASSGDRGQPQHF. CDR3 coding DNA: TGTGCCAGCAGTGGGGACAGGGGACAGCCCCAGCATTTT.

The chain carries TRBV2 and TRBJ2-3; 9 bases agree with TRBD1. Germline V gene data show CDR1 as SNHLY and CDR2 as FYNNEI. This CDR3 contains 16 residues. V trimming: 5 bases; J trimming: 1 base; junction bases outside the gene matches: 7. This chain's CDR3 is CASSPGQGRRTDTQYF. The CDR3 bases are TGTGCCAGCAGTCCGGGACAGGGTCGCCGCACAGATACGCAGTATTTT.

The V gene is TRBV29-1, the J gene TRBJ2-3, with D possibly matching TRBD2 (5 bases). The CDR3 contains 16 residues. The V end lost 1 base, the J end lost 2 bases, and 16 bases lay between the germline ends. Germline values: CDR1 SQVTM, CDR2 ANQGSEA. The CDR3 loop reads CSVEAGLLGFTDTQYF. The CDR3, as DNA: TGCAGCGTTGAAGCGGGGTTACTGGGATTCACAGATACGCAGTATTTT.

V gene TRBV11-2 combines with J gene TRBJ1-6; D is unclear. This CDR3 has 13 amino acids. Per the germline V gene, CDR1 is SGHAT and CDR2 is FQNNGV. With 5 bases removed from V and 7 bases from J, the gap between germline ends came to 9 bases. CDR3 sequence reads: CASSLELNSPLHF. Written as DNA, the CDR3 is TGTGCCAGCAGCCTTGAACTCAATTCACCCCTCCACTTT.

The chain links TRBV9 to TRBJ1-1; 8 bases are a match to TRBD1. Germline V gene lookup returns CDR1 SGDLS and CDR2 YYNGEE. This CDR3 has 15 residues. Trimming at V came to 4 bases and at J to 4 bases, leaving 9 bases not matched to a gene. CDR3 nucleotides: TGTGCCAGCAGCCCTTGGACAGGGCGAGGCACTGAAGCTTTCTTT. Translation: CASSPWTGRGTEAFF.

The rearrangement links TRBV7-2 to TRBJ1-5; D is ambiguous. There are 12 residues in the CDR3. From germline, CDR1 is SGHTA and CDR2 FQGNSA. The ends were cut back, 3 bases at V and 2 bases at J, with 2 bases in the middle. The CDR3 DNA follows: TGTGCCAGCAGCTTCGGCAATCAGCCCCAGCATTTT. The encoded protein is CASSFGNQPQHF.

This clone was seen just once. V gene TRBV4-3 combines with J gene TRBJ2-7; 7 bases map to TRBD1. Germline CDR1 is LGHNA and CDR2 is YSLEER. The V and J ends lost 1 base and 2 bases, in that order; junction bases with no gene match: 2. The CDR3 spans 14 residues. CDR3 sequence: CASSQGQGAYEQYF. Here the CDR3 DNA reads TGCGCCAGCAGCCAAGGGCAGGGGGCCTACGAGCAGTACTTC.

This clone is categorized as medium-sized. The CDR3 DNA follows: TGTGCCAGCAGCAAAGGCGCCAACTATGGCTACACCTTC. Amino acid sequence: CASSKGANYGYTF. The chain is built from TRBV21-1 and TRBJ1-2. TRBV21-1 is a pseudogene. The CDR3 runs to 13 residues.

The V and J genes are TRBV11-2 and TRBJ2-3; 10 bases fit TRBD2. The germline V gene encodes CDR1 SGHAT and CDR2 FQNNGV. With V trimmed by 3 bases and J by 7 bases, 16 bases remained unmatched. This CDR3 region has 18 residues. Here the CDR3 DNA reads TGTGCCAGCAGCTTCCCAGTCGGCCCTAGCGGGAGTCTGTATACGCAGTATTTT. Encoded protein: CASSFPVGPSGSLYTQYF.

The chain couples TRBV7-8 to TRBJ2-7; 8 bases are shared with TRBD1. CDR3 length: 15 amino acids. With V trimmed by 4 bases and J by 2 bases, 7 bases remained unmatched. In germline, CDR1 is SGHVS, CDR2 FQNEAQ. The CDR3 spells CASSWATGGTYEQYF. CDR3 nucleotide sequence: TGTGCCAGCAGCTGGGCCACAGGGGGGACCTACGAGCAGTACTTC.

The rearrangement uses TRBV18 and TRBJ2-7; D is perhaps TRBD1 (6 bases). V gave up 6 bases and J gave up 5 bases, with 20 bases separating them. This CDR3 region has 15 residues. Germline CDR1 and CDR2: KGHSH and LQKENI. This chain's CDR3 is CASSPVVTGSNEQYF. The DNA of the CDR3 is TGTGCCAGCTCCCCCGTCGTCACAGGGTCTAACGAGCAGTACTTC.

The chain couples TRBV6-4 to TRBJ2-1, with D possibly TRBD2 on 5 matching bases. This CDR3 region has 11 residues. Germline V gives CDR1 MRHNA, CDR2 SNTAGT. V lost 6 bases to trimming and J lost 11 bases, with 11 bases between them. The CDR3 sequence: CASSSGIQQFF. The CDR3 DNA sequence: TGTGCCAGCAGCTCCGGGATCCAGCAGTTCTTC.

The rearrangement uses TRBV7-2 and TRBJ2-2, with TRBD1 as a possible D gene (6 bases). V was shortened by 5 bases and J by 5 bases, with 9 bases between the two germline ends. The CDR3 contains 13 residues. From germline, CDR1 is SGHTA and CDR2 FQGNSA. CDR3 loop: CASSTGLTGELFF. CDR3 sequence (DNA): TGTGCCAGCAGCACAGGGTTAACCGGGGAGCTGTTTTTT. The entire variable domain, with the rest obtained from reference TRBV7-2 and TRBJ2-2, is as follows: GAGVSQSPSNKVTEKGKDVELRCDPISGHTALYWYRQSLGQGLEFLIYFQGNSAPDKSGLPSDRFSAERTGGSVSTLTIQRTQQEDSAVYLCASSTGLTGELFFGEGSRLTVL.

The genes are TRBV5-8 and TRBJ1-1; perhaps TRBD1 as D (5 bases). Germline V lookup: CDR1 SGHTS, CDR2 YDEGEE. Trimming removed 4 bases from V and 7 bases from J, with 8 bases in between. The CDR3 totals 11 residues. Here the CDR3 DNA reads TGTGCCAGCAGCCAAACAGGTGAAGCTTTCTTT. As protein: CASSQTGEAFF.

This clone was observed a single time. The chain uses TRBV11-1 and TRBJ2-1; D is perhaps TRBD1 (7 bases). Trimming stripped 5 bases from V and 10 bases from J, with 18 bases between. Germline lookup yields CDR1 SGHAT and CDR2 FQDESV (reference sequence). The length of the CDR3 is 14 residues. The CDR3 sequence: CASSAGKQGREQFF. For the CDR3, the DNA is TGTGCCAGCAGCGCTGGAAAACAGGGGAGGGAGCAGTTCTTC.

The rearrangement uses TRBV5-1 and TRBJ2-1, with 8 bases that match TRBD2. Losses at the gene ends were 0 bases for V and 6 bases for J; bases not matched to a gene: 8. The CDR3 spans 16 residues. Per germline, CDR1 SGHRS and CDR2 YFSETQ. The CDR3 DNA sequence: TGCGCCAGCAGCTTGGGAGTCGGGGGGGCGGGCAATGAGCAGTTCTTC. Its translation: CASSLGVGGAGNEQFF.

This clone was observed once. This chain connects TRBV5-6 to TRBJ2-1; TRBD2 agrees at 10 bases. The CDR3 length is 16 residues. The V segment lost 0 bases and the J segment 4 bases; nucleotides outside the gene matches: 4. Germline V lookup: CDR1 SGHDT, CDR2 YYEEEE. The CDR3 protein is CASSLGLAGEYNEQFF. CDR3 DNA: TGTGCCAGCAGCTTGGGTCTAGCGGGAGAGTACAATGAGCAGTTCTTC.

The chain couples TRBV29-1 to TRBJ2-1; 10 bases match TRBD2. Per the germline V gene, CDR1 is SQVTM and CDR2 is ANQGSEA. Trimming cost V 6 bases and J 6 bases; bases outside gene matches: 11. The CDR3 length is 15 residues. The DNA for the CDR3 is TGCAGCGTAACGGGAGCGGGAGGGCCCGGCAATGAGCAGTTCTTC. Protein: CSVTGAGGPGNEQFF.

This chain joins TRBV7-2 and TRBJ2-3, with D tentatively TRBD2 (6 bases). V lost 1 base and J 0 bases, leaving 8 bases between the germline ends. This CDR3 has 15 residues. CDR1 and CDR2 from the germline V gene are SGHTA and FQGNSA. CDR3 residues: CASSLVGGSTDTQYF. The DNA for the CDR3 is TGTGCCAGCAGCTTAGTTGGAGGGAGCACAGATACGCAGTATTTT.

This chain uses TRBV9 with TRBJ1-4; 7 bases are shared with TRBD1. The germline gives CDR1 SGDLS, CDR2 YYNGEE. The CDR3 totals 17 residues. Trimming cost V 0 bases and J 6 bases; bases outside gene matches: 11. The CDR3 DNA follows: TGTGCCAGCAGCGTAGGGTTTAGGGGGCAGGGGTATGAAAAACTGTTTTTT. Translating gives CASSVGFRGQGYEKLFF.